The sequence of this TCR beta chain was determined in a study of blood T cell repertoires in COVID-19. Original processing methods: From reference gene primer amplification, estimates of nucleated cell counts were derived. Profiling relied on immunoSEQ multiplex PCR, and the TCRdb table lists in-frame clones only, not all of them. The V and J calls and clone size come from that table; D and trimming were worked out from the DNA. This table has fewer than 200,000 clones, almost 80% appearing once. Participant reports of clinical history set cohort assignment. The receptor was isolated from a woman aged 45-65 years who had recovered from COVID-19. Sample: PBMCs or T cells enriched from blood (not recorded which).

The CDR3: CASSLGTSRSGELFF. The CDR3 DNA reads as TGTGCCAGCAGTTTGGGAACTAGCAGGTCCGGGGAGCTGTTTTTT. This chain links TRBV28 with TRBJ2-2; a weak D match, TRBD2 (6 bases). This CDR3 is 15 amino acids long. Germline-derived CDR1 and CDR2 are MDHEN and SYDVKM. Trimming left V 3 bases short and J 6 bases short, with 14 bases between.